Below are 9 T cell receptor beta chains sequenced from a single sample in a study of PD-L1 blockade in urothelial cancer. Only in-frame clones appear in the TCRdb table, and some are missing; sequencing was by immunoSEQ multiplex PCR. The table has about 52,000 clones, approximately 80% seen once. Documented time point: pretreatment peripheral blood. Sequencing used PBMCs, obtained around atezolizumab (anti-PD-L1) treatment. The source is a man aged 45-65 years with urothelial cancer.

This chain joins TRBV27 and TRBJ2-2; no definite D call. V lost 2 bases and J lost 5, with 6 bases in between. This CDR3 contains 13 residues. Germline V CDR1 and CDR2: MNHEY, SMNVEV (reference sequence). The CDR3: CASSLSITGELFF. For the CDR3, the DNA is TGTGCCAGCAGTTTAAGCATTACCGGGGAGCTGTTTTTT.

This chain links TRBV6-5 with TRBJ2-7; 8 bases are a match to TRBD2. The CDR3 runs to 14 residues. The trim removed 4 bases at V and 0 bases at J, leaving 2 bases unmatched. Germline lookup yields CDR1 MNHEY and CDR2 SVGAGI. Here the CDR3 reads CASSLAGSSYEQYF. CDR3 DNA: TGTGCCAGCAGTTTAGCGGGGAGCTCCTACGAGCAGTACTTC.

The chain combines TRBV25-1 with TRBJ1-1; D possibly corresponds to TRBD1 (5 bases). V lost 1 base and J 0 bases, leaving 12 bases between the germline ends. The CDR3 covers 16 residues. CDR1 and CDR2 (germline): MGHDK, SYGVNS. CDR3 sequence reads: CASSEWTGGMNTEAFF. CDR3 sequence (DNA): TGTGCCAGCAGTGAATGGACGGGGGGGATGAACACTGAAGCTTTCTTT.

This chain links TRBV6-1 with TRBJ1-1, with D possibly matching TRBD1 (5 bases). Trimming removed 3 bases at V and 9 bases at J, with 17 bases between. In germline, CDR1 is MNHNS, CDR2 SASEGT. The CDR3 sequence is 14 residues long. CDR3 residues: CASSDGRVGRKAFF. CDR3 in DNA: TGTGCCAGCAGTGACGGCAGGGTAGGAAGAAAAGCTTTCTTT.

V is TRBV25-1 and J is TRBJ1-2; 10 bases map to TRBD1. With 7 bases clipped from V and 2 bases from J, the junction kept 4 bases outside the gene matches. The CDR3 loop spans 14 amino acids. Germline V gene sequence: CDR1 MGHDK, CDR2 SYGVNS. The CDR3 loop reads CASTPTGGNYGYTF. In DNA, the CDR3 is TGTGCCAGCACCCCGACAGGGGGCAACTATGGCTACACCTTC.

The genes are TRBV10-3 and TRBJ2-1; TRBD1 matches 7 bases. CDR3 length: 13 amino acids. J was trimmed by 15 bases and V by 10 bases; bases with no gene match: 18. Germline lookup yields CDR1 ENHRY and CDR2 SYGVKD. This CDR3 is CATQPDRTRPWFF. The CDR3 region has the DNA TGTGCCACACAGCCGGACAGGACTCGACCCTGGTTCTTC.

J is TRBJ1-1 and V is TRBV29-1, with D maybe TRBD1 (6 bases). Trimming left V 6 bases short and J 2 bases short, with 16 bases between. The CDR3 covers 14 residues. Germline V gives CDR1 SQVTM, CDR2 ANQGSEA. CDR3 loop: CSVEGGGINTEAFF. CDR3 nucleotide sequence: TGCAGCGTCGAGGGGGGGGGAATCAACACTGAAGCTTTCTTT. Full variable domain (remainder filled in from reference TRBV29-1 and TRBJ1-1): SAVISQKPSRDICQRGTSLTIQCQVDSQVTMMFWYRQQPGQSLTLIATANQGSEATYESGFVIDKFPISRPNLTFSTLTVSNMSPEDSSIYLCSVEGGGINTEAFFGQGTRLTVV.

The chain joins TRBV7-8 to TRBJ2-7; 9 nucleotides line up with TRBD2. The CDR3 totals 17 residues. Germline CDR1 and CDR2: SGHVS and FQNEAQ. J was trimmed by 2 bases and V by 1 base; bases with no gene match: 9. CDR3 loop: CASSLVGGGASAYEQYF. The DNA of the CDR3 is TGTGCCAGCAGCTTAGTCGGCGGGGGGGCTTCGGCCTACGAGCAGTACTTC. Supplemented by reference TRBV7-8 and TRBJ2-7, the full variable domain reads GAGVSQSPRYKVAKRGQDVALRCDPISGHVSLFWYQQALGQGPEFLTYFQNEAQLDKSGLPSDRFFAERPEGSVSTLKIQRTQQEDSAVYLCASSLVGGGASAYEQYFGPGTRLTVT.

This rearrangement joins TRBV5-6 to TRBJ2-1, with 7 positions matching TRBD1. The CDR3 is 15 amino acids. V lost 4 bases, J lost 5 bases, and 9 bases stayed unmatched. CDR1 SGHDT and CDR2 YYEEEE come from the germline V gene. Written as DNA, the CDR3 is TGTGCCAGCAGCCGATTCCGGGACAGAAACAATGAGCAGTTCTTC. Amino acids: CASSRFRDRNNEQFF. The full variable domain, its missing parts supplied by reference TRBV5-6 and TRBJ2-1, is DAGVTQSPTHLIKTRGQQVTLRCSPKSGHDTVSWYQQALGQGPQFIFQYYEEEERQRGNFPDRFSGHQFPNYSSELNVNALLLGDSALYLCASSRFRDRNNEQFFGPGTRLTVL.